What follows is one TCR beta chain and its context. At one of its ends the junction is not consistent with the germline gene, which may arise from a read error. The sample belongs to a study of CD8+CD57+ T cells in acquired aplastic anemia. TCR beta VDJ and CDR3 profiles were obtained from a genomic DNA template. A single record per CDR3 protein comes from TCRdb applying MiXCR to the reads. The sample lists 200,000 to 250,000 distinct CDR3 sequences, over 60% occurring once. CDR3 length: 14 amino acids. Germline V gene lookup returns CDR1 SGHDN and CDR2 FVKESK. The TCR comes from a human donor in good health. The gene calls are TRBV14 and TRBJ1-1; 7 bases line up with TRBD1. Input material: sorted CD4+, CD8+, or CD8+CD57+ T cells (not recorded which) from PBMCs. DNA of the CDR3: TGTGCCAGCAGCCTACTCAGGACAGGAACTGCAGCTTTCTTT. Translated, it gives CASSLLRTGTAAFF. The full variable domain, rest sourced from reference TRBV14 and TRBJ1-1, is EAGVTQFPSHSVIEKGQTVTLRCDPISGHDNLYWYRRVMGKEIKFLLHFVKESKQDESGMPNNRFLAERTGGTYSTLKVQPAELEDSGVYFCASSLLRTGTAAFFGQGTRLTVV.